Listed below are T cell receptor beta chains from one sample, sequenced in a study of Ad26.COV2.S vaccination and SARS-CoV-2 variants. Generated by immunoSEQ multiplex PCR, the TCRdb table keeps only in-frame clones and is missing some. Seen here are around 310,000 clones, roughly 90% observed once, and the top ten hold 5.5%. The starting material was peripheral blood, obtained in a trial of Ad26.COV2.S vaccine versus placebo. These receptors originate from a person aged 18-60 years who received the Ad26.COV2.S COVID-19 vaccine or a placebo. The CDR3 runs from the conserved cysteine through the conserved F or W. The D gene is left open where the match is weak. A row's size may be missing; if present it is once, few, many or a size class.

V gene	D gene	clone size	J gene	CDR3 protein	CDR3 DNA
TRBV10-3	-	-	TRBJ2-1	CAISAGTQPYNEQFF	TGTGCCATCAGTGCCGGGACACAACCCTACAATGAGCAGTTCTTC
TRBV9	TRBD2	once	TRBJ2-3	CASSVREGSTDTQYF	TGTGCCAGCAGCGTCCGGGAGGGTAGCACAGATACGCAGTATTTT
TRBV2	TRBD1	-	TRBJ1-2	CASSPDRANYGYTF	TGTGCCAGCAGCCCCGACAGGGCCAACTATGGCTACACCTTC
TRBV6-5	-	-	TRBJ2-1	CASSGWGEQFF	TGTGCCAGCAGCGGGTGGGGTGAGCAGTTCTTC
TRBV7-2	-	-	TRBJ2-7	CASSLDLPGTYEQYF	TGTGCCAGCAGCTTAGATCTTCCGGGAACCTACGAGCAGTACTTC
TRBV28	-	-	TRBJ1-5	CASSFRAGQPQHF	TGTGCCAGCAGTTTCCGGGCAGGACAGCCCCAGCATTTT
TRBV4-3	-	-	TRBJ2-2	CASSGYMGTGELFF	TGCGCCAGCAGTGGCTACATGGGTACCGGGGAGCTGTTTTTT
TRBV7-3	-	-	TRBJ2-2	CASSADGRNTGELFF	TGTGCCAGCAGCGCGGACGGAAGGAACACCGGGGAGCTGTTTTTT
TRBV3-1/TRBV3-2	TRBD1	-	TRBJ1-4	CASSQRQGPRTNEKLFF	TGTGCCAGCAGCCAACGACAGGGGCCACGGACTAATGAAAAACTGTTTTTT
TRBV6-1	-	once	TRBJ2-4	CASSGGGSWTVGNIQYF	TGTGCCAGCAGTGGGGGCGGGTCGTGGACTGTGGGAAACATTCAGTACTTC
TRBV20-1	-	-	TRBJ1-4	CSASQGPNEKLFF	TGCAGTGCTAGTCAGGGTCCAAATGAAAAACTGTTTTTT
TRBV9	TRBD2	once	TRBJ2-1	CASSVEGGDGLTNEQFF	TGTGCCAGCAGCGTAGAGGGAGGGGACGGACTAACGAATGAGCAGTTCTTC
TRBV3-1/TRBV3-2	-	-	TRBJ1-2	CASSQDIGTRDTNYGYTF	TGTGCCAGCAGCCAAGATATTGGGACGCGCGACACTAACTATGGCTACACCTTC
TRBV2	-	-	TRBJ1-1	CASRIDTTNTEAFF	TGTGCCAGCAGAATTGATACTACGAACACTGAAGCTTTCTTT
TRBV15	TRBD1	-	TRBJ1-2	CATGETGGMEGYTF	TGTGCCACAGGGGAGACAGGGGGCATGGAAGGCTACACCTTC
TRBV13	-	-	TRBJ1-5	CASSLAVNSNQPQHF	TGTGCCAGCAGCTTAGCGGTTAATAGCAATCAGCCCCAGCATTTT
TRBV19	TRBD2	-	TRBJ2-1	CASSIVKPGLVFYNEQFF	TGTGCCAGTAGTATAGTTAAACCGGGACTAGTATTTTACAATGAGCAGTTCTTC
TRBV15	TRBD2	-	TRBJ2-3	CATSHMVGGPRSTDTQYF	TGTGCCACCAGCCACATGGTGGGAGGGCCGAGGTCGACAGATACGCAGTATTTT
TRBV12-3/TRBV12-4	-	-	TRBJ1-1	CASSRGNTEAFF	TGTGCCAGCAGTAGGGGGAACACTGAAGCTTTCTTT
TRBV5-8	-	-	TRBJ1-5	CASSLFSNQPQHF	TGTGCCAGCAGCTTGTTTAGCAATCAGCCCCAGCATTTT
TRBV4-3	-	-	TRBJ2-2	CASSQDMLGRKDTGELFF	TGCGCCAGCAGCCAAGATATGTTGGGCAGAAAAGACACCGGGGAGCTGTTTTTT
TRBV1	-	-	TRBJ2-7	CTSSQDSPLTGFFAEQYF	TGCACCAGCAGCCAAGATAGCCCATTGACAGGTTTTTTTGCCGAGCAGTACTTC
TRBV29-1	TRBD1	-	TRBJ1-1	CSAGGQLMNTEAFF	TGCAGCGCTGGGGGACAGCTCATGAACACTGAAGCTTTCTTT
TRBV14	-	-	TRBJ2-4	CASRHLEAKNIQYF	TGTGCCAGCAGACATCTGGAGGCCAAAAACATTCAGTACTTC
TRBV18	-	once	TRBJ1-3	CASSPPPGSSGNTIYF	TGTGCCAGCTCACCACCCCCCGGAAGCTCTGGAAACACCATATATTTT
TRBV3-1/TRBV3-2	-	-	TRBJ2-3	CASSQDADTQYF	TGTGCCAGCAGCCAAGATGCAGATACGCAGTATTTT
TRBV30	TRBD1	-	TRBJ1-4	CAWHRGYEKLFF	TGTGCCTGGCACAGGGGGTATGAAAAACTGTTTTTT
TRBV5-6	-	-	TRBJ2-5	CASSLAPSQETQYF	TGTGCCAGCAGCTTGGCCCCCAGCCAAGAGACCCAGTACTTC
TRBV28	TRBD1	-	TRBJ2-7	CASSVGTASSYEQYF	TGTGCCAGCAGTGTGGGGACAGCGAGCTCCTACGAGCAGTACTTC
TRBV7-2	TRBD1	-	TRBJ1-4	CASSSPGTGNEKLFF	TGTGCCAGCAGCTCTCCCGGGACAGGGAATGAAAAACTGTTTTTT
TRBV25-1	-	few	TRBJ2-1	CASSALSSVINEQFF	TGTGCCAGCAGTGCCTTATCGAGCGTCATCAATGAGCAGTTCTTC
TRBV11-2	TRBD2	-	TRBJ2-3	CASSATGTSGGAAQYF	TGTGCCAGCAGCGCCACCGGGACTAGCGGGGGGGCCGCGCAGTATTTT
TRBV20-1	-	-	TRBJ1-1	CSATGGAEAFF	TGCAGTGCCACGGGCGGTGCTGAAGCTTTCTTT
TRBV9	-	-	TRBJ2-6	CASSIEPYLGANVLTF	TGTGCCAGCAGCATTGAGCCGTATCTTGGGGCCAACGTCCTGACTTTC
TRBV30	TRBD1	-	TRBJ1-6	CAWSSTDRGNGSPLHF	TGTGCCTGGAGTTCTACGGACAGGGGGAACGGGTCACCCCTCCACTTT
TRBV4-3	TRBD2	-	TRBJ2-3	CASSRLAGGTDTQYF	TGCGCCAGCAGTAGACTGGCGGGGGGCACAGATACGCAGTATTTT
TRBV19	TRBD1	few	TRBJ2-7	CASSIREVLGTGGFYEQYF	TGTGCCAGTAGTATAAGGGAGGTGTTGGGGACAGGAGGATTCTACGAGCAGTACTTC
TRBV4-1	-	-	TRBJ1-1	CASSPTLLNTEAFF	TGCGCCAGCAGCCCAACACTTTTGAACACTGAAGCTTTCTTT
TRBV10-3	-	-	TRBJ2-3	CAIRPREGTDTQYF	TGTGCCATCAGGCCGAGAGAGGGCACAGATACGCAGTATTTT
TRBV13	TRBD1	-	TRBJ1-2	CASSFASRTGEGYTF	TGTGCCAGCAGCTTCGCCAGTCGCACAGGGGAAGGCTACACCTTC
TRBV27	TRBD2	-	TRBJ2-5	CASSPWTSGGETQYF	TGTGCCAGCAGTCCCTGGACTAGCGGGGGGGAGACCCAGTACTTC
TRBV9	-	-	TRBJ1-5	CASARTESNQPQHF	TGTGCCAGCGCCCGGACAGAAAGCAATCAGCCCCAGCATTTT
TRBV7-9	TRBD2	-	TRBJ2-3	CASSFPGGGTDTQYF	TGTGCCAGCAGCTTCCCGGGAGGGGGCACAGATACGCAGTATTTT
TRBV5-6	-	-	TRBJ1-2	CASKRQYGYTF	TGTGCCAGCAAAAGACAGTATGGCTACACCTTC
TRBV7-9	-	-	TRBJ2-3	CASRPDLLYTDTQYF	TGTGCCAGCAGGCCGGACTTACTATACACAGATACGCAGTATTTT
TRBV11-2	-	-	TRBJ2-3	CASSFPATDTQYF	TGTGCCAGCAGCTTTCCGGCCACAGATACGCAGTATTTT
TRBV27	-	-	TRBJ1-6	CASSSLPTARNSPLHF	TGTGCCAGCAGTTCTCTCCCGACAGCTCGAAATTCACCCCTCCACTTT
TRBV28	-	-	TRBJ2-5	CASSLYLEETQYF	TGTGCCAGCAGTTTATACCTGGAAGAGACCCAGTACTTC
TRBV4-1	-	-	TRBJ1-4	CASSQEQGRLNEKLFF	TGCGCCAGCAGCCAAGAACAGGGACGGCTTAATGAAAAACTGTTTTTT
TRBV7-9	TRBD1	-	TRBJ1-2	CASSLSGTGPGYTF	TGTGCCAGCAGCTTATCCGGGACAGGGCCGGGCTACACCTTC
TRBV7-2	-	-	TRBJ2-5	CASSFRRGGQETQYF	TGTGCCAGCAGCTTTCGGAGGGGGGGCCAAGAGACCCAGTACTTC
TRBV7-2	-	-	TRBJ2-3	CASGRKISPTSTDTQYF	TGTGCCTCGGGGCGGAAGATATCACCGACTAGCACAGATACGCAGTATTTT
TRBV5-4	-	-	TRBJ1-1	CASSPGGNLEAFF	TGTGCCAGCAGCCCTGGTGGTAACCTTGAAGCTTTCTTT
TRBV11-3	TRBD1	-	TRBJ1-1	CASSARQGPNTEAFF	TGTGCCAGCAGCGCGCGACAGGGGCCCAACACTGAAGCTTTCTTT
TRBV5-5	TRBD1	few	TRBJ1-2	CASSFGTGVGYTF	TGTGCCAGCAGCTTCGGGACAGGGGTCGGCTACACCTTC
TRBV7-2	-	-	TRBJ2-6	CASSPGRLSTLGANVLTF	TGTGCCAGCAGCCCGGGACGATTGTCTACGCTGGGGGCCAACGTCCTGACTTTC
TRBV6-5	-	-	TRBJ1-2	CASSYSSGTSDGYTF	TGTGCCAGCAGTTACTCCTCAGGGACGTCGGATGGCTACACCTTC
TRBV24-1	-	-	TRBJ2-3	CATSDPRAVDTQYF	TGTGCCACCAGTGATCCGAGGGCAGTAGATACGCAGTATTTT